The following is a T cell receptor beta chain sequence with its context. The data were obtained in a study of shared clonotypes between healthy human individuals. TCRdb keeps only in-frame clones here, not all; method: immunoSEQ multiplex PCR. This table holds 550,000 to 850,000 clones, roughly 70% found once. This CDR3 has 15 residues. CDR1 KGHSH and CDR2 LQKENI come from the germline V gene. V was clipped by 2 bases and J by 5 bases, with 15 bases between them. The sequence was collected from a woman aged 25 to 39 in good health. This sequence joins TRBV18 and TRBJ1-1; D gene uncertain. Material: memory CD4+ T cells sorted from blood. Specified subset: CD45RA-negative fraction. The CDR3 reads CASSPWATDVTEAFF. The DNA for the CDR3 is TGTGCCAGCTCACCATGGGCCACGGACGTGACTGAAGCTTTCTTT.